These 22 T cell receptor beta chains originate from one sample sequenced in a study of blood T cell repertoires in COVID-19 (TCRdb year 2020). Receptor libraries were prepared by the immunoSEQ multiplex PCR assay. TCRdb mirrors the immuneACCESS table, restricted to in-frame sequences. Some clones are absent from its copies; in checked studies, under half trace to an unresolved V gene, and the reason for the others is unknown. The table for this sample lists some 15,000 clones; over 70% of them were counted only once. Clones ranked in the top ten supply roughly an eighth of the sample. Sequenced input: peripheral blood. Receptors were obtained from a man between 60 and 75 years old with acute or convalescent COVID-19.

The chain joins TRBV5-6 to TRBJ2-2; perhaps TRBD2 as D (6 bases). V lost 1 base and J 6 bases, leaving 16 bases between the germline ends. CDR1 and CDR2 from the germline V gene are SGHDT and YYEEEE. The CDR3 extends over 16 amino acids. Written as DNA, the CDR3 is TGTGCCAGCAGCTTGTGGGTAGCGGTCCCATCCGGGGAGCTGTTTTTT. Translation gives CASSLWVAVPSGELFF.

This clone was counted a single time. The chain combines TRBV15 with TRBJ1-5, with 7 bases lining up with TRBD1. V shed 0 bases and J 1 base; nucleotides not matched to a gene: 0. Germline V CDR1 and CDR2: LNHNV, YYDKDF (reference sequence). The CDR3 runs 15 residues. CDR3 sequence (DNA): TGTGCCACCAGCAGAGAACAGGGGAGCAATCAGCCCCAGCATTTT. Translation gives CATSREQGSNQPQHF.

J is TRBJ2-7 and V is TRBV5-8; D not certain. The V gene lost 0 bases and the J gene lost 0 bases, with 7 bases spanning the gap. The CDR3 length is 14 residues. CDR1 and CDR2 (germline): SGHTS, YDEGEE. As DNA, the CDR3 is TGTGCCAGCAGCTTGGGCGATTTCTCCTACGAGCAGTACTTC. Translation: CASSLGDFSYEQYF.

The V gene is TRBV30, the J gene TRBJ2-7, with 11 positions matching TRBD1. Germline values: CDR1 GTSNPN, CDR2 SVGIG (reference sequence). V shed 0 bases and J 4 bases; nucleotides not matched to a gene: 5. The CDR3 is 15 amino acids. The CDR3 sequence is CAWSVGTGGLYEQYF. As DNA, the CDR3 is TGTGCCTGGAGTGTAGGGACAGGGGGTCTATACGAGCAGTACTTC.

The rearrangement uses TRBV30 and TRBJ2-6, with D perhaps matching TRBD1 (5 bases). The CDR3 has 15 residues. The germline gives CDR1 GTSNPN, CDR2 SVGIG (reference sequence). V lost 3 bases and J lost 6, with 15 bases in between. The CDR3 DNA reads TGTGCCTGGAGAAGTGCTGGACAAAAGGCCAACGTCCTGACTTTC. Its protein is CAWRSAGQKANVLTF.

This sequence joins TRBV6-1 and TRBJ1-5, with 9 bases aligning to TRBD1. With V trimmed by 4 bases and J by 7 bases, 11 bases remained unmatched. CDR1 is MNHNS, CDR2 SASEGT, per germline. CDR3 length equals 16 residues. The CDR3 region has the DNA TGTGCCAGCAGTGGCCCCGGGACAGGGTTTCAACAGCCCCAGCATTTT. It codes for CASSGPGTGFQQPQHF.

This clone was recorded once. The V and J genes are TRBV5-6 and TRBJ2-1; TRBD1 might be the D (5 bases). The germline gives CDR1 SGHDT, CDR2 YYEEEE. CDR3 length: 13 residues. V lost 4 bases and J 3 bases, leaving 8 bases between the germline ends. The CDR3 region is CASSPDSYNEQFF. The CDR3 bases are TGTGCCAGCAGCCCTGACAGCTACAATGAGCAGTTCTTC.

The J gene is TRBJ2-3, the V gene TRBV30; D is possibly TRBD2 (6 bases). The V end lost 2 bases, the J end lost 0 bases, and 9 bases lay between the germline ends. Per germline, CDR1 GTSNPN and CDR2 SVGIG (reference sequence). There are 14 residues in the CDR3. CDR3 loop: CAWSRRGSTDTQYF. CDR3 coding DNA: TGTGCCTGGAGTAGACGGGGGAGCACAGATACGCAGTATTTT. The complete variable domain, with remaining parts taken from reference TRBV30 and TRBJ2-3, reads SQTIHQWPATLVQPVGSPLSLECTVEGTSNPNLYWYRQAAGRGLQLLFYSVGIGQISSEVPQNLSASRPQDRQFILSSKKLLLSDSGFYLCAWSRRGSTDTQYFGPGTRLTVL.

V gene TRBV27 combines with J gene TRBJ1-2; a weak D match, TRBD1 (6 bases). CDR3 length: 15 residues. Germline V gene data show CDR1 as MNHEY and CDR2 as SMNVEV (reference sequence). Trimming pared 6 bases from V and 5 bases from J, leaving 19 bases between. The CDR3 spells CASRPGRGGAYGYTF. CDR3 DNA sequence: TGTGCCAGCAGGCCCGGGAGAGGGGGGGCATATGGCTACACCTTC.

The V call is TRBV28, the J call TRBJ1-2, with D uncertain. CDR1 and CDR2 (germline): MDHEN, SYDVKM. Trimming stripped 4 bases from V and 3 bases from J, with 15 bases between. The CDR3 loop spans 15 amino acids. The CDR3 DNA sequence: TGTGCCAGCAGTTCATCGACATCGGCTTACTATGGCTACACCTTC. Its translation is CASSSSTSAYYGYTF.

The genes are TRBV20-1 and TRBJ1-1; D is unclear. V was shortened by 1 base and J by 7 bases, with 7 bases between the two germline ends. This CDR3 is 11 amino acids long. Germline CDR1 DFQATT, CDR2 SNEGSKA (reference sequence). As DNA, the CDR3 is TGCAGTGCTAGAGTACCGGGTGAAGCTTTCTTT. It yields the protein CSARVPGEAFF.

V usage is TRBV3-1 (or the pseudogene TRBV3-2) and J usage is TRBJ2-7; 13 positions agree with TRBD2. V shed 5 bases and J 2 bases; nucleotides not matched to a gene: 3. CDR3 length equals 15 residues. Germline lookup yields CDR1 LGHDT and CDR2 YNNKEL (reference sequence). The chain's CDR3 is CASSDGLAGAYEQYF. CDR3 nucleotides: TGTGCCAGCAGCGACGGACTAGCGGGGGCCTACGAGCAGTACTTC.

The chain is built from TRBV5-6 and TRBJ2-7; D not resolved. The CDR3 is 13 residues long. V was cut by 2 bases and J by 6 bases, with 12 bases left in between. Germline-derived CDR1 and CDR2 are SGHDT and YYEEEE. The CDR3, as DNA: TGTGCCAGCAGCTTAAGACAAAGGTCCGAGCAGTACTTC. Its protein is CASSLRQRSEQYF. The entire variable domain, with the rest obtained from reference TRBV5-6 and TRBJ2-7, is as follows: DAGVTQSPTHLIKTRGQQVTLRCSPKSGHDTVSWYQQALGQGPQFIFQYYEEEERQRGNFPDRFSGHQFPNYSSELNVNALLLGDSALYLCASSLRQRSEQYFGPGTRLTVT.

The V and J genes are TRBV25-1 and TRBJ1-2; perhaps TRBD1 as D (6 bases). Germline CDR1 is MGHDK and CDR2 is SYGVNS. Trimming pared 1 base from V and 5 bases from J, leaving 14 bases between. The CDR3 spans 15 residues. CDR3 loop: CASSEFGGGGYGYTF. In DNA, the CDR3 is TGTGCCAGCAGTGAATTCGGGGGGGGCGGATATGGCTACACCTTC.

This clone was observed a few times. The chain links TRBV5-6 to TRBJ1-5, with TRBD1 identical over 7 bases. This CDR3 spans 13 amino acids. After removal of 2 bases from V and 5 bases from J, the junction contained 1 base not matched to a gene. The germline V gene encodes CDR1 SGHDT and CDR2 YYEEEE. This CDR3 reads CASSLDRDQPQHF. As DNA, the CDR3 is TGTGCCAGCAGCTTAGACAGGGATCAGCCCCAGCATTTT.

The chain couples TRBV27 to TRBJ2-6; perhaps TRBD1 as D (5 bases). V gave up 10 bases and J gave up 4 bases, with 14 bases separating them. CDR1 and CDR2 from the germline V gene are MNHEY and SMNVEV (reference sequence). This CDR3 is 14 amino acids long. The CDR3 region is CATCRVVGANVLTF. The CDR3 DNA reads as TGTGCCACCTGCAGGGTAGTCGGGGCCAACGTCCTGACTTTC.

V gene TRBV4-3 combines with J gene TRBJ1-2; tentatively, D is TRBD1 (5 bases). V was clipped by 0 bases and J by 8 bases, with 10 bases between them. The CDR3 extends over 13 amino acids. Per germline, CDR1 LGHNA and CDR2 YSLEER. The CDR3 DNA is TGCGCCAGCAGCCAAGACAGGGCCGGGGGCTACACCTTC. It codes for CASSQDRAGGYTF.

This sequence joins TRBV24-1 and TRBJ1-5, with 7 bases matching TRBD1. The CDR3 contains 14 residues. With 8 bases clipped from V and 6 bases from J, the junction kept 9 bases outside the gene matches. Germline lookup yields CDR1 KGHDR and CDR2 SFDVKD. The CDR3 here is CATTKRGLGQPQHF. CDR3 sequence (DNA): TGTGCCACCACCAAAAGGGGGCTAGGTCAGCCCCAGCATTTT.

The chain has TRBV24-1 and TRBJ2-2; 14 nucleotides line up with TRBD2. Germline CDR1 reads KGHDR; CDR2 reads SFDVKD. CDR3 size: 19 residues. V lost 3 bases to trimming and J lost 1 base; unmatched junction nucleotides: 6. The CDR3 region has the DNA TGTGCCACCAGTGATGCCGGGACTAGCGGGGGCCGGAACACCGGGGAGCTGTTTTTT. Amino acid sequence: CATSDAGTSGGRNTGELFF.

The chain couples TRBV30 to TRBJ2-1; D might be TRBD2 (7 bases). Trimming cost V 2 bases and J 6 bases, with 14 bases left between them. Looked up from germline, CDR1 is GTSNPN and CDR2 is SVGIG (reference sequence). CDR3 length: 14 residues. The CDR3 protein is CAWSKRGGVNEQFF. The CDR3 nucleotides read TGTGCCTGGAGTAAGAGGGGGGGCGTCAATGAGCAGTTCTTC.

J is TRBJ2-2 and V is TRBV9; 7 bases are shared with TRBD2. V dropped 0 bases and J dropped 4; count of bases not matched to a gene: 12. CDR1 and CDR2 from the germline V gene are SGDLS and YYNGEE. The CDR3 runs to 18 residues. CDR3 loop: CASSVVEVASGITGELFF. The DNA for the CDR3 is TGTGCCAGCAGCGTAGTAGAGGTGGCTAGCGGCATCACCGGGGAGCTGTTTTTT. The variable domain in full, with the rest retrieved from reference TRBV9 and TRBJ2-2, is DSGVTQTPKHLITATGQRVTLRCSPRSGDLSVYWYQQSLDQGLQFLIQYYNGEERAKGNILERFSAQQFPDLHSELNLSSLELGDSALYFCASSVVEVASGITGELFFGEGSRLTVL.

The chain has TRBV6-2 or TRBV6-3 and TRBJ2-3; D perhaps matches TRBD2 (7 bases). The CDR3 has 17 amino acids. Trimming removed 0 bases at V and 2 bases at J, with 15 bases between. Germline CDR1 MNHEY, CDR2 SVGEGT. The CDR3 sequence: CASSYSTSGGHTDTQYF. Written as DNA, the CDR3 is TGTGCCAGCAGTTACTCGACATCGGGGGGCCACACAGATACGCAGTATTTT.